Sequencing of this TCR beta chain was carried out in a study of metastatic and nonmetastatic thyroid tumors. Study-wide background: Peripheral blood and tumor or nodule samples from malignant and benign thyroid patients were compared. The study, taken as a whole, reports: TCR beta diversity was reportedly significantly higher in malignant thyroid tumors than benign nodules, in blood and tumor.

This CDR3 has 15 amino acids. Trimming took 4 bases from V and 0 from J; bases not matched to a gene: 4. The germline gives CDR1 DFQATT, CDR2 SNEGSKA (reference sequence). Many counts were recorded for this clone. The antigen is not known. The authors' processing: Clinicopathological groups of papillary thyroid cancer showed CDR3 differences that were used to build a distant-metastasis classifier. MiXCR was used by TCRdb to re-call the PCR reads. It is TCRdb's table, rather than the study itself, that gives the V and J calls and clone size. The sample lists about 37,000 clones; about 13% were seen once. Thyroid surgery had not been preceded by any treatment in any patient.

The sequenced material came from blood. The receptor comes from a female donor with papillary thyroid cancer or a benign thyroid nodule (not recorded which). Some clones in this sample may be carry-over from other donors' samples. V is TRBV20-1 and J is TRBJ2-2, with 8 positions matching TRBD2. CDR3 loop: CSATTGGANTGELFF. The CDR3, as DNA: TGCAGTGCTACTACCGGGGGGGCGAACACCGGGGAGCTGTTTTTT.